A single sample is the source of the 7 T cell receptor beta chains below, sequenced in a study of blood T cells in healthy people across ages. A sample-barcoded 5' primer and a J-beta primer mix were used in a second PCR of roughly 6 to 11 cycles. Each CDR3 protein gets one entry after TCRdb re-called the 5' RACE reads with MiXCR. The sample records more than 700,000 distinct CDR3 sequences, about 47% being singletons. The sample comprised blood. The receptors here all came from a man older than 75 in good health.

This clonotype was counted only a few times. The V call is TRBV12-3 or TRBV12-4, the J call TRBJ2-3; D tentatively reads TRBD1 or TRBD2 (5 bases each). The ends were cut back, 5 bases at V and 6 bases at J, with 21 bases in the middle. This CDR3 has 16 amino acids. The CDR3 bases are TGTGCCAGCAGTCGACGACCTACTTGGGGACGGGATACGCAGTATTTT. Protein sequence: CASSRRPTWGRDTQYF.

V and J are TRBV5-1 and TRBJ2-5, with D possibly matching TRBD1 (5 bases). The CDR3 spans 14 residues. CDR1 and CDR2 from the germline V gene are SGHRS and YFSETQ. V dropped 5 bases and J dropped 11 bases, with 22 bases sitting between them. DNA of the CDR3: TGCGCCAGCAGTACGACAGAAAGGTCCTACGGGCAGTACTTC. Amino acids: CASSTTERSYGQYF. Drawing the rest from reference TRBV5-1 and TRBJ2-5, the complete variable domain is KAGVTQTPRYLIKTRGQQVTLSCSPISGHRSVSWYQQTPGQGLQFLFEYFSETQRNKGNFPGRFSGRQFSNSRSEMNVSTLELGDSALYLCASSTTERSYGQYFGPGTRLLVL.

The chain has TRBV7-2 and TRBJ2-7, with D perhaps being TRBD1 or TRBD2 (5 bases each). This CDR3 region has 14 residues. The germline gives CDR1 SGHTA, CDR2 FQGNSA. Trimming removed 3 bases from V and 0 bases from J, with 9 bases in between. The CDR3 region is CASSFRDVSYEQYF. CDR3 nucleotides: TGTGCCAGCAGCTTCCGGGACGTCTCCTACGAGCAGTACTTC.

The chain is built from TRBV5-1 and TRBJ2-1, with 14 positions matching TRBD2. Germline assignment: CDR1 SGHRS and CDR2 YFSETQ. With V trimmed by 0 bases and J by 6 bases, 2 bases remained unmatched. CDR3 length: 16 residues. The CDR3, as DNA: TGCGCCAGCAGCTTGGGCGGGACTAGCGGGAGCAATGAGCAGTTCTTC. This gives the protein CASSLGGTSGSNEQFF.

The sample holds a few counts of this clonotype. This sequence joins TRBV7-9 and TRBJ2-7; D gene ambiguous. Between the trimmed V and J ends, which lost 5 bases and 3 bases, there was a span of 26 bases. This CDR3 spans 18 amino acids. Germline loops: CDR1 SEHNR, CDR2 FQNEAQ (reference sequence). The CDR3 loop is CASSPILPVRASSYEQYF. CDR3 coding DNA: TGTGCCAGCAGCCCGATATTACCCGTTAGAGCATCGAGCTACGAGCAGTACTTC.

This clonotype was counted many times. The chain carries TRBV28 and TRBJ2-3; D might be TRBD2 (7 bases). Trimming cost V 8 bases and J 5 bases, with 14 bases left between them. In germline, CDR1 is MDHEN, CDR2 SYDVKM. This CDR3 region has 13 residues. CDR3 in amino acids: CASCEGGGDTQYF. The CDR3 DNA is TGTGCCAGCTGCGAGGGAGGGGGAGATACGCAGTATTTT. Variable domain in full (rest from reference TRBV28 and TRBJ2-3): DVKVTQSSRYLVKRTGEKVFLECVQDMDHENMFWYRQDPGLGLRLIYFSYDVKMKEKGDIPEGYSVSREKKERFSLILESASTNQTSMYLCASCEGGGDTQYFGPGTRLTVL.

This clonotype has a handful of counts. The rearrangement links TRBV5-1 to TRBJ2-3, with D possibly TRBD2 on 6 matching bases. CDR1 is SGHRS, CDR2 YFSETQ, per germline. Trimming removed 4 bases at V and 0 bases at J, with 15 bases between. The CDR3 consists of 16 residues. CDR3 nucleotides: TGCGCCAGCAGCCCGTGGGATAGCGGAAGCACAGATACGCAGTATTTT. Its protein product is CASSPWDSGSTDTQYF.